This T cell receptor beta chain was captured in a study of shared clonotypes between healthy human individuals. About the research overall: Each donor contributed plates that comprised three CD4 naive, three CD4 memory, two CD8 naive and one CD8 memory. Study-level points and caveats: Larger estimated richness was generally seen in naive subsets than in memory subsets.

Investigators divided CD4+ cells into CD45RA+ naive and CD45RA-negative memory subsets. CDR1 is LNHDA and CDR2 is SQIVND in the germline V gene (reference sequence). With 3 bases removed from V and 2 bases from J, the gap between germline ends came to 11 bases. This CDR3 has 15 residues. In the study's own analysis: Sequence data from immunoSEQ were junction-only and lacked quality scores; consequently, filtering differed. Measured with immunoSEQ multiplex PCR; TCRdb has only the in-frame clones, and not every one. Clone size and V and J calls were adopted from that table, with D and trimming inferred from the DNA. The sample holds under 850,000 clones, 72% seen once. A note on this clone: The antigen is not known.

The sequencing input was memory CD4+ T cells sorted from blood. Indicated subset: CD45RA-negative fraction. The gene calls are TRBV19 and TRBJ2-1; D remains ambiguous. The source of this sequence is a woman between 25 and 40 years old in good health. In DNA, the CDR3 is TGTGCCAGTAGTATTGGTCAACGGACCTACAATGAGCAGTTCTTC. Translation: CASSIGQRTYNEQFF.